This TCR beta chain was identified in a study of tumor-infiltrating lymphocytes in localized non-small cell lung cancer. This clone was detected only once. Its antigen is not identified. The study's findings and limits: Recurrence-free survival showed no association with tumor T-cell fraction. Technical variation could not be separated from intratumor heterogeneity here.

The length of the CDR3 is 11 residues. Germline V CDR1 and CDR2: SGHDN, FVKESK. The ends were cut back, 5 bases at V and 0 bases at J, with 2 bases in the middle. Libraries were prepared by immunoSEQ multiplex PCR; TCRdb keeps only in-frame clonotypes and omits some of them. The sample carries around 10,000 clones, about two thirds recorded once. This receptor was obtained from a human donor with non-small cell lung cancer. The genes are TRBV14 and TRBJ2-7; D call uncertain. Sequenced input: lung tumor tissue. This chain's CDR3 is CASSASYEQYF. In DNA, the CDR3 is TGTGCCAGCAGCGCCTCCTACGAGCAGTACTTC.